The TCR beta chain under discussion was sequenced for a study of follicular helper T cells after annual influenza vaccination. Study background: Some donors were sampled over the 2013-2014, 2014-2015 and 2015-2016 vaccinations. General study points: Plasmablast frequency change correlated with clonality change in ICOS+CD38+ cTfh.

Some clones are missing from TCRdb's copy, which holds only in-frame ones; the method was immunoSEQ multiplex PCR. The data show some 10,000 clones, with approximately 84% seen just once and more than 3.5% held by the top ten. CDR1 and CDR2 (germline): SGHRS, YFSETQ. Trimming left V 4 bases short and J 4 bases short, with 16 bases between. The CDR3 covers 15 residues. The count of this clone is one. Its antigen is as yet unknown. Time point here: 2015-2016 season, pre-vaccination. Sorted blood CD4 subsets were sequenced before and after adults received seasonal inactivated influenza vaccine. Vaccine contraindications, substance abuse, HIV/AIDS, active malignancy and active illness excluded donors.

The sequence came from an adult who received the influenza vaccine. The material sequenced was CXCR5+ CD38- circulating T follicular helper cells from blood, taken on the day of influenza vaccination. Described subset: circulating Tfh, non-naive CD4+CXCR5+PD-1+ (ICOS+CD38+ or ICOS-CD38-). The chain couples TRBV5-1 to TRBJ2-3; the D gene could be TRBD1 or TRBD2 (7 bases each). As DNA, the CDR3 is TGCGCCAGCAGCGGGAGGGGGCGCGAGGCAGATACGCAGTATTTT. It yields the protein CASSGRGREADTQYF.